This T cell receptor beta chain was identified in a study of blood T cell repertoires in COVID-19. Study background: Collection of acute and convalescent COVID-19 samples took place in the United States, Italy and Spain. Sources were T cells, B-cell-depleted T cells, or PBMCs; the material itself was cDNA or gDNA.

In the original processing: Reference gene primer amplification gave estimated nucleated cell counts. Here immunoSEQ multiplex PCR was the method, and the copy in TCRdb shows in-frame clones only, minus some. V and J calls and clone size are copied from that table; D and trimming were computed from the DNA. The sample yields approximately 80,000 clones, around 81% seen once. The CDR3 has 19 residues. Losses at the gene ends were 2 bases for V and 5 bases for J; bases not matched to a gene: 20. CDR1 and CDR2 (germline): MGHRA, YSYEKL. This sequence joins TRBV4-1 and TRBJ2-5; the match to TRBD2 covers 7 bases. The sample comprised peripheral blood. This TCR was sampled from a man aged 80 or over with acute or convalescent COVID-19. The CDR3 DNA follows: TGCGCCAGCAGCCAACCCAGGAAGGGAAGCGGGGAGGGGCAGGAGACCCAGTACTTC. It translates to CASSQPRKGSGEGQETQYF.